This T cell receptor (beta chain) was profiled in a study of cytomegalovirus exposure and HLA in healthy donors. Study as a whole: Samples from HLA-typed donors yielded about 85 million unique TCRs in an early data release. Regarding the study as a whole: Reported results showed that the classifier diagnosed cytomegalovirus status with high specificity and sensitivity.

Turning to this clone: The antigen is unknown.

The PCR employed 60 Vbeta primers together with 13 Jbeta primers. The data were produced by immunoSEQ multiplex PCR, yet TCRdb's version contains in-frame clones alone and is incomplete. The sample lists around 170,000 clones, over 70% seen once, with 1.5% to 1.7% in the top ten. J was trimmed by 5 bases and V by 4 bases; bases with no gene match: 5. This CDR3 has 13 amino acids. Germline CDR1 SQVTM, CDR2 ANQGSEA. Sample: PBMCs. The chain is built from TRBV29-1 and TRBJ1-5; 7 positions match TRBD1. This TCR was recovered from a woman under 30 in good health and CMV-seronegative. The CDR3 loop is CSVVQGKDQPQHF. DNA of the CDR3: TGCAGCGTTGTACAGGGGAAGGATCAGCCCCAGCATTTT.